This T cell receptor beta chain was identified during a study of T cells in Graves' hyperthyroidism and ophthalmopathy (dated by TCRdb to the late 2010s). In terms of the full investigation: Peripheral blood samples were taken at the time of initial diagnosis, prior to any treatment. The roughly 91 discovery patients were randomly divided into training and test sets at a 7:3 ratio. The study also compared thyroid tissue and blood T-cell repertoires from a handful of Graves' hyperthyroidism patients. After blood sampling, hyperthyroidism patients were treated with methimazole at a starting dose of 30 mg daily, and ophthalmopathy patients were treated with high-dose intravenous methylprednisolone. An independent validation cohort of 18 to 20 hyperthyroidism patients and 17 patients who later progressed to ophthalmopathy tested prospective prediction of ophthalmopathy. To identify distinguishing TCR V-J signatures, a discovery cohort of about 95 patients was used, comprising under 45 with Graves' ophthalmopathy and approximately 58 with stable Graves' hyperthyroidism. The paper reports TCR Vbeta CDR3 sequencing of 140 or so peripheral blood samples: over 40 ophthalmopathy, under 80 hyperthyroidism and around 17 progressor patients.

Ophthalmopathy patients had moderately to severely active disease, with a Clinical Activity Score of 3 or more, a NOSPECS grade of 4 or more, and a disease duration of less than 3 months. Patients with uncontrolled infections, other autoimmune diseases, pregnancy or lactation were excluded. Diagnoses relied on clinical symptoms, serum thyroxine and TRAb, thyroid ultrasound and orbital computed tomography. PBMCs were isolated from about 9 ml of fresh peripheral blood by Ficoll-Paque density gradient centrifugation. Total RNA was extracted using Trizol reagent, and RNA quality was assessed on an Agilent 2100 Bioanalyzer. What the study reported, not specific to this receptor: A 13 V-J signature model separated ophthalmopathy from stable hyperthyroidism, with 87.88% sensitivity and about 81% specificity in cross-validation and 80%/75% in testing. Most expanded thyroid clonotypes (frequency above 0.001) were also detected in blood, a finding suggesting that blood repertoires may reflect thyroid immune responses. No statistical method was used to set the sample size in advance, and investigators knew the group allocation. In validation, the model predicted progression to ophthalmopathy with approximately 71% sensitivity and approximately 74% specificity, a median of around six months before onset.

TCR beta CDR3 regions were amplified from RNA transcripts. The first round of RT-PCR for the TCR CDR3 was performed with the HTBI primer set and the Qiagen OneStep RT-PCR kit. A second multiplex PCR round built the libraries, followed by size selection and purification. Paired-end sequencing of the libraries was performed with 100 bp reads on an Illumina HiSeq2000. The source study handled its data this way. Raw data were processed with SOAPnuke, discarding reads with adapters, uncalled bases, mean Phred below 15, or no exact constant-primer or identifier match. High-quality paired reads were merged with COPE v1.2.5, and unique nucleotide sequences were defined as clonotypes. MiTCR v1.1 was used to align clonotypes to the IMGT TRBV, TRBD and TRBJ reference segments. Only V-J combinations with frequency above 0.0001, covering 99% to 99.2% of repertoires, were analysed. A TCS score was defined as the ratio of F50 (clonal expansion) to E x V (chaos), with BLOSUM62-based TCRdist applied between CDR3 peptides within each V-J. Welch's t-statistics and random forest reduced several hundred V-J features to 13, which were used in a naive Bayes classifier (R e1071). TCRdb applied fastp at Q25 and MiXCR to the public reads, then kept only in-frame beta chains. Rows with a matching CDR3 protein are joined into one entry that keeps the most common DNA and genes. TCRdb's processing, not the study's, gives the V and J calls here. The sample table lists about 500,000 distinct CDR3 sequences, 15% to 20% of them with a count of one. The ten largest clones capture roughly 29% of the sample.

In its sample, this clonotype was seen many times. There is no known antigen for this receptor. No much larger clone is present one base from it, and per-base qualities are unavailable. CDR1 and CDR2 are drawn from the germline V gene: MDHEN, SYDVKM. Germline trimming amounts to 7 bases on V and 4 bases on J, with 7 as the count of junction bases outside the gene matches. The CDR3 runs 15 residues from the cysteine to the phenylalanine. Just CDR3 DNA is preserved here, 45 bases in frame from base 1. This clonotype was obtained from a young woman with Graves' ophthalmopathy. This sequence uses TRBV28 and TRBJ2-2, and 9 bases in between align with TRBD2. Sequenced: blood. CDR3 reads: CASMVAGVGTGELFF. At the DNA level, the sequence is TGTGCCAGCATGGTAGCGGGAGTCGGCACCGGGGAGCTGTTTTTT.